A selection of T cell receptor beta chains follows, all from one sample in a study of blood T cell repertoires in COVID-19. Only in-frame clones appear in the TCRdb table, and some are missing; sequencing was by immunoSEQ multiplex PCR. The sample contains approximately 250,000 clones, 83% of which appear only once. The material sequenced was peripheral blood. These receptors came from a human donor in a cohort sampled during active COVID-19. The CDR3 runs from the conserved cysteine through the conserved F or W. Fields, in order: V gene, J gene, D gene, clone size, CDR3 protein, CDR3 DNA. D genes are given only for firm matches. Size values are once, few and many counts, or a class for expanded clones, and some rows have none.

TRBV30	TRBJ2-1	TRBD2	-	CAWSSGGVQQFF	TGTGCCTGGAGTTCTGGGGGGGTCCAGCAGTTCTTC
TRBV5-4	TRBJ1-2	TRBD1	-	CASSTPQGARGYTF	TGTGCCAGCAGCACACCTCAGGGGGCGCGGGGCTACACCTTC
TRBV27	TRBJ2-2	TRBD1	many	CASSEPDRANTGELFF	TGTGCCAGCAGTGAACCGGACAGGGCAAACACCGGGGAGCTGTTTTTT
TRBV27	TRBJ2-2	-	-	CASRRDTDTVTGELFF	TGTGCCAGCAGAAGAGATACGGACACCGTCACCGGGGAGCTGTTTTTT
TRBV10-3	TRBJ2-1	TRBD2	-	CATSAGVNNEQFF	TGTGCCACCTCGGCGGGAGTGAACAATGAGCAGTTCTTC
TRBV5-4	TRBJ1-5	-	-	CASSLGDQPQHF	TGTGCCAGCAGCTTGGGAGATCAGCCCCAGCATTTT
TRBV7-6	TRBJ2-1	TRBD2	once	CASSLAGEAGGPTYNEQFF	TGTGCCAGCAGCTTAGCGGGGGAAGCGGGAGGGCCCACCTACAATGAGCAGTTCTTC
TRBV5-1	TRBJ2-1	TRBD2	-	CASSPETSWDEQFF	TGCGCCAGCAGCCCCGAGACTAGCTGGGATGAGCAGTTCTTC
TRBV19	TRBJ2-1	TRBD2	-	CASSIRGDREQFF	TGTGCCAGTAGTATACGGGGGGACCGCGAGCAGTTCTTC
TRBV11-2	TRBJ2-3	-	-	CASSLYRTDTQYF	TGTGCCAGCAGCTTGTATCGGACAGATACGCAGTATTTT
TRBV5-1	TRBJ2-3	TRBD1	-	CASSLGQGAADTQYF	TGCGCCAGCAGCCTGGGACAGGGGGCCGCAGATACGCAGTATTTT
TRBV18	TRBJ2-7	-	-	CASSDLSRGESYEQYF	TGTGCCAGCTCGGACCTCAGCAGGGGAGAGTCTTACGAGCAGTACTTC
TRBV29-1	TRBJ1-2	-	-	CSVGQGNGYTF	TGCAGCGTCGGGCAGGGTAATGGCTACACCTTC
TRBV7-2	TRBJ2-7	-	-	CASSLRPRQDYEQYF	TGTGCCAGCAGCTTAAGGCCTCGACAGGACTACGAGCAGTACTTC
TRBV10-3	TRBJ2-7	-	-	CAISGQSTYEQYF	TGTGCCATCAGTGGACAGAGTACCTACGAGCAGTACTTC
TRBV11-2	TRBJ1-2	TRBD1	-	CASSLDEQGAYGYTF	TGTGCCAGCAGCTTAGATGAACAGGGGGCGTATGGCTACACCTTC
TRBV3-1/TRBV3-2	TRBJ2-5	TRBD1	few	CASNPSRGGGETQYF	TGTGCCAGCAACCCTTCCAGAGGGGGCGGTGAGACCCAGTACTTC
TRBV28	TRBJ2-3	TRBD2	-	CASSPTPRTSGSTDTQYF	TGTGCCAGCAGCCCAACCCCTCGGACTAGTGGGAGCACAGATACGCAGTATTTT
TRBV18	TRBJ2-7	-	-	CASSPDGSSYEQYF	TGTGCCAGCTCACCCGATGGCTCCTCCTACGAGCAGTACTTC
TRBV30	TRBJ2-5	TRBD2	-	CAWSVLAGRETQYF	TGTGCCTGGAGTGTGTTAGCGGGGCGAGAGACCCAGTACTTC
TRBV19	TRBJ1-5	TRBD1	-	CASQVTGSNQPQHF	TGTGCCAGTCAGGTGACAGGGAGTAATCAGCCCCAGCATTTT
TRBV24-1	TRBJ2-3	TRBD2	-	CATSDPAAGVRADTQYF	TGTGCCACCAGTGATCCCGCTGCGGGAGTTCGGGCAGATACGCAGTATTTT
TRBV5-1	TRBJ2-1	-	-	CASSVDRDNEQFF	TGCGCCAGCAGCGTCGACAGAGACAATGAGCAGTTCTTC
TRBV27	TRBJ2-3	-	-	CASSSSGLSVTDTQYF	TGTGCCAGCAGTTCAAGCGGACTATCAGTCACAGATACGCAGTATTTT
TRBV10-3	TRBJ2-3	-	many	CAISGGQKDTQYF	TGTGCCATCAGTGGAGGACAGAAGGATACGCAGTATTTT
TRBV6-7	TRBJ1-4	-	-	CASSYSKQANNEKLFF	TGTGCCAGCAGTTACTCGAAACAGGCCAATAATGAAAAACTGTTTTTT
TRBV19	TRBJ1-2	-	-	CATHVGFGYGYTF	TGTGCCACCCACGTCGGGTTTGGGTATGGCTACACCTTC
TRBV11-3	TRBJ2-2	TRBD2	-	CASSSLWYVAGGNTGELFF	TGTGCCAGCAGCTCCCTATGGTACGTAGCGGGGGGGAACACCGGGGAGCTGTTTTTT
TRBV30	TRBJ2-5	TRBD1	-	CAWGTAGTQYF	TGTGCCTGGGGGACAGCTGGGACCCAGTACTTC
TRBV9	TRBJ2-7	TRBD1	-	CASSVGQGATYEQYF	TGTGCCAGCAGCGTAGGCCAGGGGGCGACCTACGAGCAGTACTTC
TRBV28	TRBJ1-4	-	once	CASSFLGGKLFF	TGTGCCAGCAGTTTTTTAGGCGGAAAACTGTTTTTT
TRBV19	TRBJ2-3	TRBD2	-	CASSILAGYPGTDTQYF	TGTGCCAGTAGTATACTAGCGGGGTACCCCGGCACAGATACGCAGTATTTT
TRBV27	TRBJ2-7	-	-	CASRGAGFFEQYF	TGTGCCAGCAGAGGCGCGGGGTTCTTCGAGCAGTACTTC
TRBV7-6	TRBJ1-2	-	-	CASSLEGNYGYTF	TGTGCCAGCAGCTTGGAGGGGAACTATGGCTACACCTTC
TRBV5-6	TRBJ2-7	TRBD2	-	CASSTGLAGRSLTLYEQYF	TGTGCCAGCAGCACGGGACTAGCGGGAAGATCGCTTACCCTTTACGAGCAGTACTTC
TRBV5-4	TRBJ1-2	-	-	CASSMDLKAGYGYTF	TGTGCCAGCAGCATGGACCTAAAAGCGGGCTATGGCTACACCTTC
TRBV18	TRBJ1-1	TRBD1	-	CASSPFPGQVNTEAFF	TGTGCCAGCTCACCTTTTCCGGGACAGGTCAACACTGAAGCTTTCTTT
TRBV5-4	TRBJ2-3	-	-	CASSRFSSPDTQYF	TGTGCCAGCAGCCGCTTCAGTAGCCCAGATACGCAGTATTTT
TRBV20-1	TRBJ2-5	-	few	CSGQIEETQYF	TGCAGTGGACAGATAGAAGAGACCCAGTACTTC
TRBV6-5	TRBJ1-2	TRBD1	-	CASSRGPSSGYTF	TGTGCCAGCAGTAGGGGGCCGTCAAGCGGCTACACCTTC
TRBV18	TRBJ2-3	TRBD2	-	CASTLGDYKADTQYF	TGTGCCAGCACTCTAGGGGACTACAAGGCAGATACGCAGTATTTT
TRBV6-6	TRBJ1-4	-	once	CATIDRTNEKLFF	TGTGCCACGATAGACAGGACTAATGAAAAACTGTTTTTT
TRBV28	TRBJ1-2	TRBD1	once	CASSGYGTGGRGYTF	TGTGCCAGCAGTGGGTATGGGACAGGGGGCCGCGGCTACACCTTC
TRBV18	TRBJ2-7	TRBD2	-	CASSPPTASGRAYEQYF	TGTGCCAGCTCACCACCTACGGCTAGCGGGAGGGCCTACGAGCAGTACTTC
TRBV5-1	TRBJ2-3	-	-	CASSLVQGVGTDTQYF	TGCGCCAGCAGCTTGGTACAGGGCGTTGGGACAGATACGCAGTATTTT
TRBV6-5	TRBJ2-7	TRBD2	-	CASRKTGLAGAEQYF	TGTGCCAGCAGAAAGACGGGACTAGCGGGAGCCGAGCAGTACTTC
TRBV20-1	TRBJ2-1	-	once	CSGGTDNEQFF	TGCAGCGGCGGGACCGACAATGAGCAGTTCTTC
TRBV5-5	TRBJ1-3	-	-	CASSSDWGGNTIYF	TGTGCCAGCAGTTCGGACTGGGGAGGAAACACCATATATTTT
TRBV4-1	TRBJ2-3	-	once	CASSQEQGWSQDTQYF	TGCGCCAGCAGCCAAGAACAGGGATGGTCACAAGATACGCAGTATTTT
TRBV3-1/TRBV3-2	TRBJ2-5	-	-	CASSRPRGAGARETQYF	TGTGCCAGCAGCCGGCCTAGGGGGGCGGGAGCGCGAGAGACCCAGTACTTC
TRBV6-6	TRBJ1-6	TRBD1	few	CASTQGQGSSPLHF	TGTGCCAGCACCCAGGGACAGGGGTCTTCACCCCTCCACTTT
TRBV5-5	TRBJ2-2	-	-	CASSLGSLQGDTGELFF	TGTGCCAGCAGCTTGGGTTCTCTACAGGGAGACACCGGGGAGCTGTTTTTT
TRBV5-1	TRBJ2-5	TRBD2	-	CASSLLAEVQETQYF	TGCGCCAGCAGCTTGCTAGCGGAAGTCCAAGAGACCCAGTACTTC
TRBV3-1/TRBV3-2	TRBJ2-2	-	-	CASSQDDSTGELFF	TGTGCCAGCAGCCAAGATGACAGCACCGGGGAGCTGTTTTTT
TRBV2	TRBJ1-5	-	-	CASSSRGQGPRPQHF	TGTGCCAGCAGTTCGAGAGGTCAGGGGCCAAGGCCCCAGCATTTT
TRBV2	TRBJ1-1	TRBD1	-	CASSVGQGNTEAFF	TGTGCCAGCAGTGTGGGACAGGGGAACACTGAAGCTTTCTTT
TRBV28	TRBJ1-2	TRBD1	few	CASTARQGRGYTF	TGTGCCAGCACGGCCCGACAGGGCCGAGGCTACACCTTC
TRBV5-6	TRBJ1-1	-	-	CASSLREYTEAFF	TGTGCCAGCAGCTTGAGGGAGTACACTGAAGCTTTCTTT
TRBV3-1/TRBV3-2	TRBJ2-7	TRBD1	-	CASRDTGQGFYEQYF	TGTGCCAGCAGGGACACCGGACAGGGTTTCTACGAGCAGTACTTC
TRBV10-1	TRBJ2-7	-	many	CATPTGSYEQYF	TGCGCCACTCCGACAGGCTCCTACGAGCAGTACTTC